Included here is one T cell receptor (beta chain) sequence, with context. Its antigen is as yet unknown. Rearranged V-D-J TRB sequences were amplified with a mixed TRB-A/B primer pool. TCRdb independently ran MiXCR on the multiplex PCR reads; one entry per CDR3 protein. The sample has more than 7,500 distinct CDR3 sequences; less than 55% are singletons. The template was genomic DNA from peripheral blood, not RNA. These data are taken from a study of T cell repertoires in aging, cancer and after chemotherapy. The study's findings and limits: These repertoire data do not allow conclusions about immunological memory after chemotherapy.

The TCR originated in a human donor in good health. The sequencing sample was made of blood.

The CDR3 spells CASSRGLINYEQYF. The CDR3 DNA sequence: TGTGCCAGTAGTAGAGGACTGATCAACTACGAGCAGTACTTC. The V gene is TRBV19, the J gene TRBJ2-7, with D possibly being TRBD2 (5 bases). This CDR3 has 14 amino acids. Trimming left V 4 bases short and J 3 bases short, with 13 bases between. CDR1 and CDR2 (germline): LNHDA, SQIVND (reference sequence). The entire variable domain, with the rest obtained from reference TRBV19 and TRBJ2-7, is as follows: DGGITQSPKYLFRKEGQNVTLSCEQNLNHDAMYWYRQDPGQGLRLIYYSQIVNDFQKGDIAEGYSVSREKKESFPLTVTSAQKNPTAFYLCASSRGLINYEQYFGPGTRLTVT.